This T cell receptor (beta chain) derives from a study of blood T cell repertoires in COVID-19. Overall study context: Specimens from acute and convalescent COVID-19 originated in the United States, Italy and Spain. T cells, B-cell-depleted T cells, or PBMCs provided the cDNA or gDNA that served as material.

This clone appeared once. Germline V gives CDR1 LNHDA, CDR2 SQIVND (reference sequence). This CDR3 is 14 amino acids long. V was clipped by 7 bases and J by 11 bases; unmatched bases: 10. Original handling: Cell counts per sample came from amplifying reference gene primers. Produced via immunoSEQ multiplex PCR; TCRdb's table is partial and in-frame only. D and trimming come from the DNA, and the V and J calls and clone size come from that table. The sample carries approximately 160,000 clones, approximately 87% recorded once. The V gene is TRBV19, the J gene TRBJ1-6; 8 bases fit TRBD1. Input material: peripheral blood. This TCR derives from a woman aged 70 to 79 with acute or convalescent COVID-19. This CDR3 is CASTPRTGMTPLHF. The CDR3 nucleotides read TGTGCCAGTACCCCCCGGACAGGGATGACACCCCTCCACTTT.